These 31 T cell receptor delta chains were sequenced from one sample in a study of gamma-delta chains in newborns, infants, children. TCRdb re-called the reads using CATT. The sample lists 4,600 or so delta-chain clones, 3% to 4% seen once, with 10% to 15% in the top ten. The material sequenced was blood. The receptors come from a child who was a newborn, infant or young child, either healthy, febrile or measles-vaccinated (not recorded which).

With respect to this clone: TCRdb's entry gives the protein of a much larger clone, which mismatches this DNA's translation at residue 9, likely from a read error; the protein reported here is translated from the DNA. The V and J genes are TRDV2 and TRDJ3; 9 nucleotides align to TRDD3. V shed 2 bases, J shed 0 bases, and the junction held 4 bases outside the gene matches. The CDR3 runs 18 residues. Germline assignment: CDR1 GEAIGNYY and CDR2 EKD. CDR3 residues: CACDSTGGHSWDTRQMFF. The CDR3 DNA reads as TGTGCCTGTGACAGTACTGGGGGACACTCCTGGGACACCCGACAGATGTTTTTC.

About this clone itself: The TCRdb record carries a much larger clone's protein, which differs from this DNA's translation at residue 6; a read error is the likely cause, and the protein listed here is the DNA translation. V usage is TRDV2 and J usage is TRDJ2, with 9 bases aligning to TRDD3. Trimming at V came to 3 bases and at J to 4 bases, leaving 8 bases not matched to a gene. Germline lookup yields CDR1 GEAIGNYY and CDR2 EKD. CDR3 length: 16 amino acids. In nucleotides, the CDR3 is TGTGCCTGTGACCCACGGGGGGATACCCGGACAGCACAACTCTTCTTT. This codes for CACDPRGDTRTAQLFF.

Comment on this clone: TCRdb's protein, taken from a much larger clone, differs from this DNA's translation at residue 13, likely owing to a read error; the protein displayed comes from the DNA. The CDR3 loop reads CACDTGDTWDTRRMFF. The DNA of the CDR3 is TGTGCCTGTGACACCGGGGATACCTGGGACACCCGACGGATGTTTTTC. The chain couples TRDV2 to TRDJ3; 8 positions match TRDD3. The CDR3 has 16 amino acids. Germline V gives CDR1 GEAIGNYY, CDR2 EKD.

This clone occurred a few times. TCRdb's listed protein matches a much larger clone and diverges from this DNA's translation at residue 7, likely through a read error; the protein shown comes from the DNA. CDR3 DNA: TGTGCCTGTGACACCGCTGAGTCTCAAACCTGGGACACCCGACAGATGTTTTTC. Encoded protein: CACDTAESQTWDTRQMFF. This chain links TRDV2 with TRDJ3, with D unresolved. This CDR3 has 18 residues. The germline gives CDR1 GEAIGNYY, CDR2 EKD. V lost 0 bases and J 2 bases, leaving 13 bases between the germline ends.

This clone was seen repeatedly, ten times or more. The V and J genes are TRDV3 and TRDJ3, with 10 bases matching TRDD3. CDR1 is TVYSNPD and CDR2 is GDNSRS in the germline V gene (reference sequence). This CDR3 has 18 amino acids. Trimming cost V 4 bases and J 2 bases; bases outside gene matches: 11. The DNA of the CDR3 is TGTGCCTCCTTTAGGGGGGGATACGGCACCTGGGACACCCGACAGATGTTTTTC. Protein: CASFRGGYGTWDTRQMFF.

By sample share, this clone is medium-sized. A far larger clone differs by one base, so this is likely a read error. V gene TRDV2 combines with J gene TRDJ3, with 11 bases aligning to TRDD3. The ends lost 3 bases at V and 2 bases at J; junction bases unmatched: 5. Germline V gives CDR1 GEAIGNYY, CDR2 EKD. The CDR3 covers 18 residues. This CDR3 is CACDAVLGDTWDTRQMFF. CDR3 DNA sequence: TGTGCCTGTGACGCCGTACTGGGGGATACCTGGGACACCCGACAGATGTTTTTC.

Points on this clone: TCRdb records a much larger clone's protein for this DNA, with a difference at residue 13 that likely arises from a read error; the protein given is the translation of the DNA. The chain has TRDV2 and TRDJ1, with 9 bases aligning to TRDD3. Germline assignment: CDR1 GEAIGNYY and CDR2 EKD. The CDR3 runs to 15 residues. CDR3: CACDSLLGDTDKPIF. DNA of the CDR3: TGTGCCTGTGACAGTTTACTGGGGGACACCGATAAACCCATCTTT.

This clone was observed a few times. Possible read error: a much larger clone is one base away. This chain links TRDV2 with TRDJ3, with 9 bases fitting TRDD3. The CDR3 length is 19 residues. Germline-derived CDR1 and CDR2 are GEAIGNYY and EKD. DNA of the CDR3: TGTGCCTGTGACACCTGGGGGATAAGTATCTCCTGGGACGCCCGACAGATGTTTTTC. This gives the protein CACDTWGISISWDARQMFF.

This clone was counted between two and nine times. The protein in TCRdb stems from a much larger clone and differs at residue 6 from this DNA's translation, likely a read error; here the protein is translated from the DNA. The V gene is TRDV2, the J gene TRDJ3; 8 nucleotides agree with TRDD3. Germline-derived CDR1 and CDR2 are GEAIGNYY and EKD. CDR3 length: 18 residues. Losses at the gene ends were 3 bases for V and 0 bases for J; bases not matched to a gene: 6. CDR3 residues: CACDVPGDSSWDTRQMFF. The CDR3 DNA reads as TGTGCCTGTGACGTACCGGGGGATAGCTCCTGGGACACCCGACAGATGTTTTTC.

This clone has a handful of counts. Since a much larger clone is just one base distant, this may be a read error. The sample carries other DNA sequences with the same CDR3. The CDR3 DNA reads TGTGCCTGCGACACGCTGGGGGGCAGCTCCTGGGACACCCGACAGATGTTTTTC. Translation gives CACDTLGGSSWDTRQMFF. V is TRDV2 and J is TRDJ3, with 7 positions matching TRDD3. Germline V gene sequence: CDR1 GEAIGNYY, CDR2 EKD. This CDR3 contains 18 residues.

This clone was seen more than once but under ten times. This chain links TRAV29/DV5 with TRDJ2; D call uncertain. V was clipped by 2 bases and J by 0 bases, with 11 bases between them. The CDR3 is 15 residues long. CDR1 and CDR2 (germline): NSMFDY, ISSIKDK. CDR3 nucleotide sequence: TGTGCAGCAAGAGGAGGGGCCACTTTGACAGCACAACTCTTCTTT. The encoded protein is CAARGGATLTAQLFF.

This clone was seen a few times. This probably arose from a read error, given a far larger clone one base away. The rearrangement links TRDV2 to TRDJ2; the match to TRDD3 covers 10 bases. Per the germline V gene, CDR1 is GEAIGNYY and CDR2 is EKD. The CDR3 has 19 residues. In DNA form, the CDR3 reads TGTGCCTGTGACGCCATGGGGGGATACGGAGAGGGTTTGACAGCACAACCCTTCTTT. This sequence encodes CACDAMGGYGEGLTAQPFF.

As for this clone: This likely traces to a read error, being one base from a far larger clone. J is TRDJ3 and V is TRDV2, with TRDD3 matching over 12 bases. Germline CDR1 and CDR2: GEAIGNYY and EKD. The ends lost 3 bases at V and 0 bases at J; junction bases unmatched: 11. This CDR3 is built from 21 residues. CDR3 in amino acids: CACDSNWGILQNSWDTRQMFF. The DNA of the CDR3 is TGTGCCTGTGACTCAAACTGGGGGATACTCCAGAACTCCTGGGACACCCGACAGATGTTTTTC.

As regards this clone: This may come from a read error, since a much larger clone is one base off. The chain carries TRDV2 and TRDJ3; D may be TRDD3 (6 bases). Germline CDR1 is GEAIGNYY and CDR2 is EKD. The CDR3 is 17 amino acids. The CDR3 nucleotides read TGTGCCTGTGTCCCCCTAACTGGGACCTGGGACACCCGACAGTTGTTTTTC. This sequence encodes CACVPLTGTWDTRQLFF.

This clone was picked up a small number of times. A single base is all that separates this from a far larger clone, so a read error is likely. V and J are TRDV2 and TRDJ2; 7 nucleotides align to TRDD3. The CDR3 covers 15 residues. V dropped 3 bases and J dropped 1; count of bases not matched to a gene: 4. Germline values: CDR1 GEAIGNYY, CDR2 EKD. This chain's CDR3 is CACDVLGNLTAQLFF. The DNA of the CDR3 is TGTGCCTGTGACGTACTGGGGAATTTGACAGCACAACTCTTCTTT.

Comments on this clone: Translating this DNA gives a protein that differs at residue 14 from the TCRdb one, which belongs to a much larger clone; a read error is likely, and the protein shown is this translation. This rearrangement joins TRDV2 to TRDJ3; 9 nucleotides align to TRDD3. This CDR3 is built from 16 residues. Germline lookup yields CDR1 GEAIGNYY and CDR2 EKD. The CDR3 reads CACDPTGIRDTRQIFF. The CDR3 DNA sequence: TGTGCCTGTGACCCAACGGGGATACGGGACACCCGACAGATTTTTTTC.

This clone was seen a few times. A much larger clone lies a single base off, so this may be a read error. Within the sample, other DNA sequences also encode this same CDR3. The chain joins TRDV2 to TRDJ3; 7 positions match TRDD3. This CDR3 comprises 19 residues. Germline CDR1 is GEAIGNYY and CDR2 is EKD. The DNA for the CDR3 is TGTGCCTGCGACACCGCGGGATACAGAGCCTCCTGGGACACCCGACAGATGTTTTTC. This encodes CACDTAGYRASWDTRQMFF.

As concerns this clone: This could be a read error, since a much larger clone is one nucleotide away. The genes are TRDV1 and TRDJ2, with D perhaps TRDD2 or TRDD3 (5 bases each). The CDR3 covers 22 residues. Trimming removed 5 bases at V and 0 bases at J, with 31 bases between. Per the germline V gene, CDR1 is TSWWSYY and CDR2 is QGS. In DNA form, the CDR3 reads TGTGCTCTTGGGAGCCCCCAATACCCCTACTGGTGGACACCCGCTTTGACAGCACAACTCTTCTTT. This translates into CALGSPQYPYWWTPALTAQLFF.

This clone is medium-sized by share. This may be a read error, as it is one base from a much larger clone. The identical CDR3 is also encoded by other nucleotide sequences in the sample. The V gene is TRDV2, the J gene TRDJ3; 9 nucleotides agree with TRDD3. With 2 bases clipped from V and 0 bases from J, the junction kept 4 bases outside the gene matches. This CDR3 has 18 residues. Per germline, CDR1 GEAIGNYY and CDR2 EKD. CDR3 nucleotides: TGTGCCTGTGACATACTGGGGGAAAGCTCCTGGGACACCCGACAGATGTTTTTC. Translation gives CACDILGESSWDTRQMFF.

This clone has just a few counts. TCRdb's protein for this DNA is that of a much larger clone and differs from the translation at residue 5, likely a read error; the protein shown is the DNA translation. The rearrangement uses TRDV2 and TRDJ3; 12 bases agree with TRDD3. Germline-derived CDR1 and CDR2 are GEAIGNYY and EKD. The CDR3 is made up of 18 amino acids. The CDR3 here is CACDAGGYGTWDTRQMFF. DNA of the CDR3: TGCGCCTGTGACGCTGGGGGATACGGGACCTGGGACACCCGACAGATGTTTTTC.

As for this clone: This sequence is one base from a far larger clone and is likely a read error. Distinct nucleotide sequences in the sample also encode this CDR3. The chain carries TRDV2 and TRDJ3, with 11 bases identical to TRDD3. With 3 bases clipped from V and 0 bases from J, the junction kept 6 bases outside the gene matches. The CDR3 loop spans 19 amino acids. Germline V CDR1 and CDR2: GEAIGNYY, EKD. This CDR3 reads CACDSVLGDSSWDTRQMFF. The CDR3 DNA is TGTGCCTGTGACTCCGTACTGGGGGATAGCTCCTGGGACACCCGACAGATGTTTTTC.

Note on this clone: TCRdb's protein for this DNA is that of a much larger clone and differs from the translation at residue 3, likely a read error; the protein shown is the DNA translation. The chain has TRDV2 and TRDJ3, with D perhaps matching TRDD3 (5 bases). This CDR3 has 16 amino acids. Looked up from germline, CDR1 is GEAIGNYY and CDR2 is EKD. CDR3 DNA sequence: TGTGCCTATGACACCGTCGGATACTGGGACACCCGACAGATGTTTTTC. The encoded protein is CAYDTVGYWDTRQMFF.

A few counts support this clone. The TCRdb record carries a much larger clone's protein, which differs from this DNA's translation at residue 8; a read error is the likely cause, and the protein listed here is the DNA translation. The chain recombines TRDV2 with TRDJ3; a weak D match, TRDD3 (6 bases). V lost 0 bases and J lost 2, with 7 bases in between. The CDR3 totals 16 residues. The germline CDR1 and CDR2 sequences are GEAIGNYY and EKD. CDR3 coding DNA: TGTGCCTGTGACACCGGGGATGCCTGGGACACCCGACAGATGTTTTTC. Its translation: CACDTGDAWDTRQMFF.

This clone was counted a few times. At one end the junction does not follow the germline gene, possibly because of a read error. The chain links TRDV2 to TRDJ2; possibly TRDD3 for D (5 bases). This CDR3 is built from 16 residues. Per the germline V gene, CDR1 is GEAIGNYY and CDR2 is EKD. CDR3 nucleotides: TGTGCCCGTGACACCTTGGGGAATACTTTGACAGCACAACTCTTCTTT. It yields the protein CARDTLGNTLTAQLFF.

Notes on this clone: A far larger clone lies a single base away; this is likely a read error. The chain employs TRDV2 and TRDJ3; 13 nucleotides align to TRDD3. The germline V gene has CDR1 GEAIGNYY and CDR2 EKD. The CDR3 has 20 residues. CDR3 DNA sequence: TGTGCCTATGACACCGTACTGGGGGATACGAGCTCCTGGGACACCCGACAGATGTTTTTC. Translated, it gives CAYDTVLGDTSSWDTRQMFF.

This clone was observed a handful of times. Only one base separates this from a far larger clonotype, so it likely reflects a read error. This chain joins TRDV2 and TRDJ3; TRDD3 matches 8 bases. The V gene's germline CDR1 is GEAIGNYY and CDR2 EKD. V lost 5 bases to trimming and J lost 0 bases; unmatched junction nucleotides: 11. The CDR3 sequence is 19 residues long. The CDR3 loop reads CACGHTGGPRSWDTRQMFF. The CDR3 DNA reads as TGTGCCTGTGGCCATACTGGGGGTCCCCGCTCCTGGGACACCCGACAGATGTTTTTC.

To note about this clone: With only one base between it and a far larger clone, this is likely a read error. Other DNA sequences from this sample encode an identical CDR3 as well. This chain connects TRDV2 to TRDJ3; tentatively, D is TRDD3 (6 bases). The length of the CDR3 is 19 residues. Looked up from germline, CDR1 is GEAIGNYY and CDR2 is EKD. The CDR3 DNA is TGTGCCTGTGACACGCTGGGGCGGATAAGCACCTGGGACACTCGACAGATGTTTTTC. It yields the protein CACDTLGRISTWDTRQMFF.

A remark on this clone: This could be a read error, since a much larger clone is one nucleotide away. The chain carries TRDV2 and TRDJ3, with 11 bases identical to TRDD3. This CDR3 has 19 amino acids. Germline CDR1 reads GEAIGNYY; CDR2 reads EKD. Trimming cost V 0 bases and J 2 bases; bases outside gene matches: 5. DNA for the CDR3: TGTGCCTGTGACACCGCTGGGGGATACCCCACCTGGGACACCCGACAGATGTTTTTC. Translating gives CACDTAGGYPTWDTRQMFF.

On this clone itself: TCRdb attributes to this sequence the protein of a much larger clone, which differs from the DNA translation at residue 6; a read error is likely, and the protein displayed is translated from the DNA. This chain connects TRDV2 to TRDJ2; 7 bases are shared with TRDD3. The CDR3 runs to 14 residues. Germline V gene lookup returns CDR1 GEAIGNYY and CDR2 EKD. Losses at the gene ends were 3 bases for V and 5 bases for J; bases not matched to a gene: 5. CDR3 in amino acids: CACDVPGDTAQLFF. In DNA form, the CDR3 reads TGTGCCTGTGACGTACCGGGGGATACAGCACAACTCTTCTTT.

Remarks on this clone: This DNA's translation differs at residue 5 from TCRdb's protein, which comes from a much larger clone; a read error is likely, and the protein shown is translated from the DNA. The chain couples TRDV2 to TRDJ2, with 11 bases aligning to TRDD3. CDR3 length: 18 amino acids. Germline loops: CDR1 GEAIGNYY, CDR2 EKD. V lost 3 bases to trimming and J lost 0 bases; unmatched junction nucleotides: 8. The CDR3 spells CACDAVSGGYALTAQLFF. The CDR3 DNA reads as TGTGCCTGTGACGCCGTGAGTGGGGGATACGCTTTGACAGCACAACTCTTCTTT.

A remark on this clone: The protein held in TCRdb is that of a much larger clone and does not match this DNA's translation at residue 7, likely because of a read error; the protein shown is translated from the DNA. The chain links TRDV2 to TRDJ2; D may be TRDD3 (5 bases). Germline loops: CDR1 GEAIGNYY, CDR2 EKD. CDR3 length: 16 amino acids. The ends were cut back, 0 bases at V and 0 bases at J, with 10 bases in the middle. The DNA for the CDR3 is TGTGCCTGTGACACCGTGGAGGATACTTTGACAGCACAACTCTTCTTT. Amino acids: CACDTVEDTLTAQLFF.